The rows below give T cell receptor beta chains drawn from one sample of a study of blood T cell repertoires in COVID-19. Generated by immunoSEQ multiplex PCR, the TCRdb table keeps only in-frame clones and is missing some. The sample lists under 300,000 clones; roughly 85% were seen once. Sequencing was performed on peripheral blood. These receptors were obtained from a man aged 30 to 39 who had recovered from COVID-19. CDR3s include the opening cysteine and the closing phenylalanine or tryptophan. A D gene is named only where the DNA matches it firmly. Not all rows give a size; the values are once, few, many and, for expanded clones, a class.

>TRBD2|NA|TRBV14|TRBJ2-7
CASSQEVVAGGPGSYEQYF
TGTGCCAGCAGCCAAGAGGTAGTGGCGGGGGGGCCCGGTTCCTACGAGCAGTACTTC
>NA|NA|TRBV7-7|TRBJ1-5
CASSLHRWGRRQPQHF
TGTGCCAGCAGCTTACACAGGTGGGGTCGAAGGCAGCCCCAGCATTTT
>TRBD1|NA|TRBV4-2|TRBJ2-7
CASSHDTGTGGYEQYF
TGTGCCAGCAGCCATGATACCGGGACAGGGGGCTACGAGCAGTACTTC
>NA|NA|TRBV18|TRBJ2-7
CASSRNGRASSYEQYF
TGTGCCAGCTCACGGAATGGCAGGGCAAGTTCTTACGAGCAGTACTTC
>NA|NA|TRBV5-1|TRBJ1-1
CASSPAGRYTEAFF
TGCGCCAGCAGCCCCGCGGGGCGATACACTGAAGCTTTCTTT
>NA|few|TRBV6-4|TRBJ2-6
CASSDSNQEGANVLTF
TGTGCCAGCAGTGACTCGAATCAAGAGGGGGCCAACGTCCTGACTTTC
>NA|NA|TRBV7-6|TRBJ2-1
CASSFQWNEQFF
TGTGCCAGCAGCTTTCAGTGGAATGAGCAGTTCTTC
>TRBD2|NA|TRBV5-6|TRBJ2-3
CASSNSGGRTDTQYF
TGTGCCAGCAGCAATAGCGGGGGTCGCACAGATACGCAGTATTTT
>TRBD1|NA|TRBV12-3/TRBV12-4|TRBJ1-2
CASSFGQGRGYTF
TGTGCCAGCAGTTTCGGACAGGGACGTGGCTACACCTTC
>NA|NA|TRBV4-2|TRBJ2-2
CASSQEHSINTGELFF
TGTGCCAGCAGCCAAGAGCACAGTATTAACACCGGGGAGCTGTTTTTT
>NA|few|TRBV29-1|TRBJ1-1
CSAESGMNTEAFF
TGCAGCGCCGAGTCCGGGATGAACACTGAAGCTTTCTTT
>NA|NA|TRBV18|TRBJ2-5
CASCWSGYQETQYF
TGTGCCAGCTGCTGGTCGGGGTACCAAGAGACCCAGTACTTC
>NA|NA|TRBV7-2|TRBJ2-5
CASSTNGGQETQYF
TGTGCCAGCAGTACTAACGGGGGACAAGAGACCCAGTACTTC
>NA|NA|TRBV15|TRBJ1-1
CATSRRGGSEAFF
TGTGCCACCAGCAGACGCGGTGGCAGTGAAGCTTTCTTT
>NA|NA|TRBV11-2|TRBJ1-4
CASSFLRVGEKLFF
TGTGCCAGCAGCTTTCTGCGGGTGGGTGAAAAACTGTTTTTT
>NA|NA|TRBV4-1|TRBJ2-2
CASGRSNTGELFF
TGCGCCAGCGGCAGATCGAACACCGGGGAGCTGTTTTTT
>NA|few|TRBV3-1/TRBV3-2|TRBJ1-4
CASSQEWQELFF
TGTGCCAGCAGCCAAGAATGGCAGGAACTGTTTTTT
>NA|NA|TRBV5-1|TRBJ2-5
CASSFRVPEETQYF
TGCGCCAGCAGCTTCAGGGTCCCCGAAGAGACCCAGTACTTC
>NA|NA|TRBV7-2|TRBJ1-6
CASSLLAGGAYSPLHF
TGTGCCAGCAGCTTGCTGGCTGGGGGCGCATATTCACCCCTCCACTTT
>NA|NA|TRBV4-1|TRBJ2-2
CASSPSLQGLGGELFF
TGCGCCAGCAGCCCTTCGCTGCAGGGGTTGGGCGGGGAGCTGTTTTTT
>NA|NA|TRBV2|TRBJ2-7
CASSLPGEQYF
TGTGCCAGCAGCTTACCGGGGGAGCAGTACTTC
>NA|once|TRBV7-6|TRBJ1-3
CASSLGVAEGRNTIYF
TGTGCCAGCAGCTTAGGGGTTGCGGAGGGTCGAAACACCATATATTTT
>TRBD1|NA|TRBV11-2|TRBJ2-7
CASSLEWQGAGEQYF
TGTGCCAGCAGCTTAGAGTGGCAGGGGGCCGGGGAGCAGTACTTC
>NA|NA|TRBV6-5|TRBJ2-2
CASSRNGELFF
TGTGCCAGCAGCCGTAACGGGGAGCTGTTTTTT